These 24 T cell receptor beta chains were all obtained from the same sample, sequenced in a study of control samples from healthy donors and cancer patients. Sequenced by immunoSEQ multiplex PCR; TCRdb stores in-frame clones only, minus some. This table has around 170,000 clones, about 86% appearing once. Sequencing was done on a sample of blood. These receptors all come from a woman under 40 in good health.

V usage is TRBV11-3 and J usage is TRBJ2-1, with no clear D. The CDR3 runs to 12 residues. Trimming removed 8 bases at V and 5 bases at J, with 10 bases between. Germline values: CDR1 SGHNT, CDR2 YENEEA. CDR3 sequence (DNA): TGTGCCAGCGCTGGACGGAACAATGAGCAGTTCTTC. It is translated as CASAGRNNEQFF.

In its sample, this clone was seen once. The chain combines TRBV3-1 (or the pseudogene TRBV3-2) with TRBJ2-7, with 10 bases lining up with TRBD2. V lost 0 bases and J lost 1; bases outside the gene matches: 12. Germline V gene lookup returns CDR1 LGHDT and CDR2 YNNKEL (reference sequence). The CDR3 extends over 19 amino acids. Written as DNA, the CDR3 is TGTGCCAGCAGCCAAGAACTCTCTAGCGGGAGAGCGTGGTCCTACGAGCAGTACTTC. This codes for CASSQELSSGRAWSYEQYF.

This clone showed up just once. This chain links TRBV5-1 with TRBJ2-1, with 9 bases fitting TRBD1. The CDR3 length is 15 residues. The germline CDR1 and CDR2 sequences are SGHRS and YFSETQ. The junction had 6 bases not matched to a gene; V was cut back by 4 bases and J by 4 bases. The CDR3 DNA is TGCGCCAGCAGCCCGGACAGGGGACGTTACAATGAGCAGTTCTTC. Residues: CASSPDRGRYNEQFF.

V and J are TRBV19 and TRBJ2-1; perhaps TRBD2 as D (6 bases). The CDR3 is 15 residues long. Trimming stripped 1 base from V and 2 bases from J, with 9 bases between. Germline CDR1 and CDR2: LNHDA and SQIVND (reference sequence). CDR3 amino acids: CASSIAGDPYNEQFF. As DNA, the CDR3 is TGTGCCAGTAGTATAGCGGGGGACCCCTACAATGAGCAGTTCTTC.

The V call is TRBV9, the J call TRBJ2-5, with TRBD2 matching over 14 bases. CDR1 is SGDLS, CDR2 YYNGEE, per germline. CDR3 length equals 17 residues. V lost 0 bases to trimming and J lost 4 bases; unmatched junction nucleotides: 5. For the CDR3, the DNA is TGTGCCAGCAGCGTAGCTCCCGGACTAGCGGGGGGAGAGACCCAGTACTTC. Amino acids: CASSVAPGLAGGETQYF.

This clone was recorded a few times. This chain joins TRBV6-2 or TRBV6-3 and TRBJ2-3, with D unresolved. Deletions cut 2 bases from V and 2 bases from J, with 5 bases between. CDR1 is MNHEY, CDR2 SVGEGT, per germline. The CDR3 contains 13 residues. The CDR3 is CASSYRDTDTQYF. CDR3 DNA sequence: TGTGCCAGCAGTTACAGGGACACAGATACGCAGTATTTT.

The gene calls are TRBV19 and TRBJ2-1, with TRBD2 matching 11 bases. J lost 0 bases, V lost 5 bases, and 6 bases had no gene match. The CDR3 totals 17 residues. CDR1 is LNHDA and CDR2 is SQIVND in the germline V gene (reference sequence). Here the CDR3 reads CASSSGLAGISYNEQFF. DNA for the CDR3: TGTGCCAGTAGTTCCGGACTAGCGGGCATCTCCTACAATGAGCAGTTCTTC.

This clone occurred once. This rearrangement joins TRBV24-1 to TRBJ1-5; D unresolved. Germline CDR1 reads KGHDR; CDR2 reads SFDVKD. CDR3 length: 14 amino acids. V was trimmed by 2 bases and J by 2 bases, leaving 6 bases between them. The CDR3 sequence is CATSDSDGNQPQHF. CDR3 sequence (DNA): TGTGCCACCAGTGATTCTGACGGCAATCAGCCCCAGCATTTT.

The sample holds many counts of this clone. The chain is built from TRBV20-1 and TRBJ1-2; D is uncertain. This CDR3 comprises 11 residues. Germline values: CDR1 DFQATT, CDR2 SNEGSKA (reference sequence). Trimming left V 3 bases short and J 8 bases short, with 10 bases between. CDR3 sequence reads: CSASRAWGYTF. The CDR3 DNA reads TGCAGTGCTAGCCGTGCCTGGGGCTACACCTTC.

The V call is TRBV27, the J call TRBJ1-5; D gene uncertain. The CDR3 spans 15 residues. The V gene lost 5 bases and the J gene lost 0 bases, with 11 bases spanning the gap. Germline values: CDR1 MNHEY, CDR2 SMNVEV (reference sequence). DNA for the CDR3: TGTGCCAGCAGTCGGACTGTCAATAGCAATCAGCCCCAGCATTTT. Translated: CASSRTVNSNQPQHF.

The chain is built from TRBV28 and TRBJ2-7, with a possible D match to TRBD1 (5 bases). CDR1 MDHEN and CDR2 SYDVKM come from the germline V gene. The CDR3 covers 17 residues. V lost 4 bases and J 2 bases, leaving 21 bases between the germline ends. As DNA, the CDR3 is TGTGCCAGCAGTTCCCCTTCCCTCGAGGACACCACCTACGAGCAGTACTTC. Translation: CASSSPSLEDTTYEQYF. The full variable domain, rest sourced from reference TRBV28 and TRBJ2-7, is DVKVTQSSRYLVKRTGEKVFLECVQDMDHENMFWYRQDPGLGLRLIYFSYDVKMKEKGDIPEGYSVSREKKERFSLILESASTNQTSMYLCASSSPSLEDTTYEQYFGPGTRLTVT.

The V and J genes are TRBV5-4 and TRBJ2-3; 7 bases line up with TRBD2. The J segment lost 6 bases and the V segment lost 8 bases, leaving 9 bases of the junction unmatched. Germline V lookup: CDR1 SGHNT, CDR2 YYREEE (reference sequence). The CDR3 runs 13 residues. Here the CDR3 reads CASRLGGADTQYF. The CDR3 nucleotides read TGTGCCAGTCGCTTGGGAGGGGCGGATACGCAGTATTTT.

The CDR3 sequence: CSASTRGTGELFF. In DNA, the CDR3 is TGCAGTGCTAGTACGCGGGGGACCGGGGAGCTGTTTTTT. V usage is TRBV20-1 and J usage is TRBJ2-2; the match to TRBD2 covers 7 bases. V lost 3 bases to trimming and J lost 5 bases; unmatched junction nucleotides: 3. The germline CDR1 and CDR2 sequences are DFQATT and SNEGSKA (reference sequence). CDR3 length: 13 amino acids.

The rearrangement links TRBV5-1 to TRBJ2-1, with a weak D call TRBD1 (6 bases). In germline, CDR1 is SGHRS, CDR2 YFSETQ. Trimming removed 2 bases from V and 8 bases from J, with 11 bases in between. The CDR3 runs to 13 residues. This CDR3 reads CASSLQGGHEQFF. The DNA of the CDR3 is TGCGCCAGCAGCTTACAGGGTGGACATGAGCAGTTCTTC.

The chain links TRBV24-1 to TRBJ1-4; D call uncertain. Deletions cut 3 bases from V and 2 bases from J, with 9 bases between. The germline V gene encodes CDR1 KGHDR and CDR2 SFDVKD. The CDR3 is 15 residues long. The CDR3 loop reads CATSDHRSTNEKLFF. For the CDR3, the DNA is TGTGCCACCAGTGATCACCGTTCTACTAATGAAAAACTGTTTTTT.

The chain links TRBV9 to TRBJ1-2, with 8 bases identical to TRBD1. V shed 3 bases and J 8 bases; nucleotides not matched to a gene: 3. The CDR3 length is 12 residues. In germline, CDR1 is SGDLS, CDR2 YYNGEE. The CDR3 nucleotides are TGTGCCAGCAGCGGGGGACAGGAGGGCTACACCTTC. This gives the protein CASSGGQEGYTF.

This rearrangement joins TRBV13 to TRBJ2-7; a weak D match, TRBD2 (7 bases). Germline assignment: CDR1 PRHDT and CDR2 FYEKMQ (reference sequence). V lost 2 bases, J lost 6 bases, and 20 bases lay in between. This CDR3 is built from 16 residues. The CDR3 DNA reads TGTGCCAGCAGCTTACGTGGGGGGGGCGTCAGTGGCGAGCAGTACGTC. It translates to CASSLRGGGVSGEQYV.

This clone was seen only a few times. The gene calls are TRBV25-1 and TRBJ1-1; D not resolved. Trimming removed 6 bases from V and 2 bases from J, with 10 bases in between. Per the germline V gene, CDR1 is MGHDK and CDR2 is SYGVNS. CDR3 length: 13 amino acids. The CDR3 DNA reads TGTGCCAGCAGGGCGCAACGAAACACTGAAGCTTTCTTT. Its protein is CASRAQRNTEAFF. Variable domain in full (rest from reference TRBV25-1 and TRBJ1-1): EADIYQTPRYLVIGTGKKITLECSQTMGHDKMYWYQQDPGMELHLIHYSYGVNSTEKGDLSSESTVSRIRTEHFPLTLESARPSHTSQYLCASRAQRNTEAFFGQGTRLTVV.

This chain links TRBV7-9 with TRBJ1-1; the match to TRBD1 covers 8 bases. Germline assignment: CDR1 SEHNR and CDR2 FQNEAQ (reference sequence). The V gene end was trimmed by 5 bases and the J gene end by 7 bases; junction bases not matched to a gene: 15. The CDR3 consists of 16 residues. Here the CDR3 reads CASSGPRRTGRNEAFF. The CDR3 nucleotides are TGTGCCAGCAGCGGGCCGAGGCGGACAGGGAGGAATGAAGCTTTCTTT.

The CDR3 is CASSWRTGGNEQFF. CDR3 nucleotides: TGTGCCAGCAGTTGGAGGACAGGGGGCAATGAGCAGTTCTTC. The rearrangement joins TRBV28 to TRBJ2-1; 10 positions agree with TRBD1. V trimming: 4 bases; J trimming: 6 bases; junction bases outside the gene matches: 3. The V gene's germline CDR1 is MDHEN and CDR2 SYDVKM. The CDR3 length is 14 residues.

The chain links TRBV21-1 to TRBJ2-1; the D call TRBD2 from the table was never checked on the DNA. TRBV21-1 is an annotated pseudogene. The CDR3 covers 18 residues. The chain's CDR3 is CASSPTTTSGGTYNEQFF. The CDR3 nucleotides are TGTGCCAGCAGCCCAACGACGACTAGCGGAGGAACCTACAATGAGCAGTTCTTC.

The V gene is TRBV11-2, the J gene TRBJ2-7; TRBD1 agrees at 7 bases. The CDR3 covers 13 residues. Losses at the gene ends were 4 bases for V and 3 bases for J; bases not matched to a gene: 3. The germline V gene encodes CDR1 SGHAT and CDR2 FQNNGV. This CDR3 reads CASSWDRVYEQYV. The CDR3, as DNA: TGTGCCAGCAGCTGGGACAGAGTCTACGAGCAGTACGTC.

This sequence joins TRBV3-1 (or the pseudogene TRBV3-2) and TRBJ1-5; D gene uncertain. The CDR3 extends over 13 amino acids. The germline V gene has CDR1 LGHDT and CDR2 YNNKEL (reference sequence). Trimming left V 0 bases short and J 11 bases short, with 11 bases between. In DNA, the CDR3 is TGTGCCAGCAGCCAAGATCTCCTTTCGGCCCAGCATTTT. Its protein is CASSQDLLSAQHF.

The CDR3 here is CASSSGETQYF. The CDR3, as DNA: TGTGCCAGCAGTTCCGGAGAGACCCAGTACTTC. The chain joins TRBV27 to TRBJ2-5; D ambiguous. V was cut by 4 bases and J by 4 bases, with 4 bases left in between. The CDR3 is 11 residues long. Germline values: CDR1 MNHEY, CDR2 SMNVEV (reference sequence).